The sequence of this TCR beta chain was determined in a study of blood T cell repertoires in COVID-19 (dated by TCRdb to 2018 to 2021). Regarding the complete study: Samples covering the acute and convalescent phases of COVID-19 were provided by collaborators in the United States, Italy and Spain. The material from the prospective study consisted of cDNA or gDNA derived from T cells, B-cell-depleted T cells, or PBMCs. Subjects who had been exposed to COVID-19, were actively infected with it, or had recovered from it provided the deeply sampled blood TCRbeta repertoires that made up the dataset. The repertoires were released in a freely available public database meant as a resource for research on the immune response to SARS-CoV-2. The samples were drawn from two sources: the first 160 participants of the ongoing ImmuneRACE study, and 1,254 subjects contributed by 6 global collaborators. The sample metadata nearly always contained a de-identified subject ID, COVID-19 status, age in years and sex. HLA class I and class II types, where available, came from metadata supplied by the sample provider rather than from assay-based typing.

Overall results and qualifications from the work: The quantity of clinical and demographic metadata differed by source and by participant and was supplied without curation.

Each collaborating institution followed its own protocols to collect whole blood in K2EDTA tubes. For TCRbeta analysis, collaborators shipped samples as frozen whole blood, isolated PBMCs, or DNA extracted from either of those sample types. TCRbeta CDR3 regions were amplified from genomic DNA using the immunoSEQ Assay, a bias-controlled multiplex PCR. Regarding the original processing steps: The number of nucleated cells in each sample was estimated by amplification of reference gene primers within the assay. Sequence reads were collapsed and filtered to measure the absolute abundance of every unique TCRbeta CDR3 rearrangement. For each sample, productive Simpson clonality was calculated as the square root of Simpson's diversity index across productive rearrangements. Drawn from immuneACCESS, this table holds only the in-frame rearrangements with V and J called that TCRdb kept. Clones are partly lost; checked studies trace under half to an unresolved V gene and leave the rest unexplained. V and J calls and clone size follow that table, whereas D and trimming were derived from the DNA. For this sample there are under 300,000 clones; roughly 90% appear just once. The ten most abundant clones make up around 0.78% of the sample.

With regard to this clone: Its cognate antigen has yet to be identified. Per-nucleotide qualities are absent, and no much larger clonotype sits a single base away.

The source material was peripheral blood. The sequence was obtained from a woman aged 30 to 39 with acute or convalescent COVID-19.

The DNA reads as follows: TGCAGCGTGCGGCACACCGGGGAGCTGTTTTTT. This is translated as CSVRHTGELFF. Recombination joined TRBV29-1 with TRBJ2-2; the D gene lacks a confident call. The germline V gene supplies CDR1 SQVTM and CDR2 ANQGSEA. The CDR3 has 11 amino acids, counting the end cysteine and phenylalanine. Of all the DNA, just the CDR3 is kept, 33 bases in frame from base 1. The V end loses 6 bases and the J end loses 3 bases, and a stretch of 5 bases separates them.